This T cell receptor (beta chain) was recovered during a study of T cell responses to AZD1222 COVID-19 vaccine. Study overall: Both about-4-week and about-12-week second-dose recipients were combined. Regarding the study as a whole: Following two doses of AZD1222, Spike-specific TCR breadth and depth rose. It was only after the peak T cell response that any repertoires were sampled.

CDR3 length: 14 amino acids. Germline CDR1 MNHEY, CDR2 SMNVEV (reference sequence). Trimming at V came to 4 bases and at J to 7 bases, leaving 2 bases not matched to a gene. Note on this clone: Its antigen is not known.

Clones were sequenced by immunoSEQ multiplex PCR, and TCRdb holds only the in-frame ones, with some missing. The repertoire has about 140,000 clones, 84% of them found once; the top ten carry over 4%. The chain combines TRBV27 with TRBJ1-6; 9 nucleotides match TRBD1. This clonotype was sampled from an adult in good health. The starting material was peripheral blood, obtained on day 0 of AZD1222 vaccination. CDR3 region: CASSWGQGNSPLHF. As DNA, the CDR3 is TGTGCCAGCAGTTGGGGACAGGGAAATTCACCCCTCCACTTT.